This T cell receptor (beta chain) was recovered during a study of T cells in localized non-small cell lung cancer. The study, taken as a whole, reports: Heterogeneity within the tumor remains possible, as just one region underwent sequencing. Among the top 100 tumor clones, a median around 60 appeared in adjacent lung. Increased T cell density in blood showed an association with longer overall survival.

In the case of this clone: Its specificity is unknown.

V lost 3 bases to trimming and J lost 0 bases, with 7 bases between them. CDR1 and CDR2 from the germline V gene are ENHRY and SYGVKD. The CDR3 contains 14 residues. Data came from immunoSEQ multiplex PCR; TCRdb stores just in-frame clones and leaves some out. The table includes 24,000 or so clones, approximately 89% detected once. Material: peripheral blood mononuclear cells, obtained before any cancer treatment. This rearrangement joins TRBV10-3 to TRBJ2-3, with no clear D. This TCR derives from a woman aged 40-75 years with stage III lung adenocarcinoma. CDR3 coding DNA: TGTGCCATCAGTGATTCGAAAAGCACAGATACGCAGTATTTT. Protein product: CAISDSKSTDTQYF.